One sample yielded the 18 T cell receptor beta chains listed below, sequenced in a study of shared clonotypes between healthy human individuals. CD45RO-negative cells were positively selected for CCR7, leaving out terminally differentiated effector memory CD45RA+ cells. Generated by immunoSEQ multiplex PCR, the TCRdb table keeps only in-frame clones and is missing some. The sample consists of 1.5 million to 2.5 million clones, 85% to 95% of them appearing once. The source material was naive CD8+ T cells sorted from blood. The receptors were sampled from a man younger than 35 in good health.

This clone was counted a single time. The sample holds other DNA sequences that translate to the same CDR3. J is TRBJ2-5 and V is TRBV6-5, with no clear D. This CDR3 comprises 13 residues. Trimming cost V 2 bases and J 5 bases, with 9 bases left between them. Germline V gene data show CDR1 as MNHEY and CDR2 as SVGAGI. The CDR3 is CASSYPGRETQYF. For the CDR3, the DNA is TGTGCCAGCAGTTACCCTGGAAGGGAGACCCAGTACTTC.

V usage is TRBV29-1 and J usage is TRBJ1-1, with 10 bases aligning to TRBD1. The CDR3 contains 15 residues. Trimming at V came to 3 bases and at J to 0 bases, leaving 4 bases not matched to a gene. Germline V gene data show CDR1 as SQVTM and CDR2 as ANQGSEA. CDR3 bases: TGCAGCGTTGAGGACAGGGGGGCAATGAACACTGAAGCTTTCTTT. This encodes CSVEDRGAMNTEAFF.

The V call is TRBV13, the J call TRBJ2-5, with TRBD1 as a possible D gene (5 bases). Germline values: CDR1 PRHDT, CDR2 FYEKMQ (reference sequence). V was trimmed by 5 bases and J by 3 bases, leaving 10 bases between them. This CDR3 contains 13 residues. Here the CDR3 reads CASSMDTEETQYF. The CDR3 DNA follows: TGTGCCAGCAGCATGGACACCGAAGAGACCCAGTACTTC.

The J gene is TRBJ2-4, the V gene TRBV7-9, with D uncertain. CDR3 length equals 14 residues. The V end was cut by 1 base, the J end by 6 bases, with 10 bases between. Germline values: CDR1 SEHNR, CDR2 FQNEAQ (reference sequence). CDR3 sequence: CASSLVGSANIQYF. The CDR3 DNA sequence: TGTGCCAGCAGCTTAGTAGGGTCCGCAAACATTCAGTACTTC.

The chain recombines TRBV28 with TRBJ1-5; a possible D gene is TRBD1 (5 bases). The CDR3 runs to 17 residues. The germline V gene encodes CDR1 MDHEN and CDR2 SYDVKM. With 5 bases removed from V and 0 bases from J, the gap between germline ends came to 17 bases. This CDR3 is CASSTPWTSSSNQPQHF. CDR3 DNA: TGTGCCAGCAGTACACCCTGGACATCAAGTAGCAATCAGCCCCAGCATTTT. The entire variable domain, with the rest obtained from reference TRBV28 and TRBJ1-5, is as follows: DVKVTQSSRYLVKRTGEKVFLECVQDMDHENMFWYRQDPGLGLRLIYFSYDVKMKEKGDIPEGYSVSREKKERFSLILESASTNQTSMYLCASSTPWTSSSNQPQHFGDGTRLSIL.

This rearrangement joins TRBV6-5 to TRBJ2-1; D ambiguous. The V and J ends lost 3 bases and 1 base respectively, with 10 bases between them. From germline, CDR1 is MNHEY and CDR2 SVGAGI. The CDR3 has 15 residues. The CDR3 is CASSYSGLSYNEQFF. The CDR3 DNA reads as TGTGCCAGCAGTTATTCCGGGCTATCCTACAATGAGCAGTTCTTC.

This clone appeared a single time. The V call is TRBV30, the J call TRBJ2-7, with TRBD1 matching 7 bases. Germline CDR1 reads GTSNPN; CDR2 reads SVGIG (reference sequence). Trimming cost V 0 bases and J 2 bases; bases outside gene matches: 7. The CDR3 sequence is 15 residues long. The CDR3 nucleotides are TGTGCCTGGAGTGTACAGGGGACACCAACCTACGAGCAGTACTTC. This gives the protein CAWSVQGTPTYEQYF.

This chain connects TRBV7-9 to TRBJ2-3, with D tentatively TRBD2 (5 bases). From germline, CDR1 is SEHNR and CDR2 FQNEAQ (reference sequence). The CDR3 totals 14 residues. Trimming removed 2 bases at V and 2 bases at J, with 8 bases between. CDR3 sequence: CASSLLRDTDTQYF. The CDR3 DNA reads as TGTGCCAGCAGCTTACTTCGGGACACAGATACGCAGTATTTT.

The chain carries TRBV7-9 and TRBJ2-1, with D hard to call. Germline V lookup: CDR1 SEHNR, CDR2 FQNEAQ (reference sequence). Trimming pared 2 bases from V and 14 bases from J, leaving 10 bases between. This CDR3 is 11 amino acids long. The CDR3 DNA reads TGTGCCAGCAGCTTATCGCCCTGGGAGTTCTTC. This codes for CASSLSPWEFF.

V gene TRBV11-2 combines with J gene TRBJ1-3; 7 nucleotides agree with TRBD1. The CDR3 loop spans 15 amino acids. Per the germline V gene, CDR1 is SGHAT and CDR2 is FQNNGV. With V trimmed by 1 base and J by 0 bases, 0 bases remained unmatched. CDR3 bases: TGTGCCAGCAGCTTAGCAGGGGGCTCTGGAAACACCATATATTTT. Translating gives CASSLAGGSGNTIYF.

The chain combines TRBV5-1 with TRBJ2-7; TRBD2 is a possible D gene (8 bases). Germline assignment: CDR1 SGHRS and CDR2 YFSETQ. Trimming left V 0 bases short and J 4 bases short, with 17 bases between. This CDR3 is built from 16 residues. The CDR3 protein is CASSLVPGGGEYEQYF. DNA of the CDR3: TGCGCCAGCAGCTTGGTTCCGGGAGGGGGCGAGTACGAGCAGTACTTC.

This chain uses TRBV30 with TRBJ1-5; D is perhaps TRBD1 (5 bases). The ends were cut back, 5 bases at V and 1 base at J, with 6 bases in the middle. The V gene's germline CDR1 is GTSNPN and CDR2 SVGIG (reference sequence). CDR3 length: 12 amino acids. CDR3 protein: CAWGDSNQPQHF. The CDR3 bases are TGTGCCTGGGGGGACAGCAATCAGCCCCAGCATTTT.

The V gene is TRBV5-1, the J gene TRBJ2-7; TRBD1 matches 9 bases. This CDR3 is built from 16 residues. Germline V gene lookup returns CDR1 SGHRS and CDR2 YFSETQ. The V segment lost 4 bases and the J segment 6 bases; nucleotides outside the gene matches: 14. CDR3 protein: CASSPGQGPFGGEQYF. In DNA, the CDR3 is TGCGCCAGCAGCCCGGGACAGGGACCGTTTGGTGGCGAGCAGTACTTC.

In regard to this clone: Other DNA sequences in the same sample also yield this CDR3. The chain uses TRBV7-3 and TRBJ2-1, with TRBD2 identical over 12 bases. In germline, CDR1 is SGHTA, CDR2 FQGTGA. The CDR3 totals 17 residues. The J segment lost 2 bases and the V segment lost 0 bases, leaving 2 bases of the junction unmatched. The CDR3 sequence: CASSLTPSGGAYNEQFF. The CDR3 nucleotides read TGTGCCAGCAGCTTAACGCCTAGCGGGGGGGCCTACAATGAGCAGTTCTTC.

This clone was recorded only once. Other DNA sequences within the sample encode an identical CDR3. The genes are TRBV7-9 and TRBJ2-5, with D perhaps TRBD2 (6 bases). The ends were cut back, 1 base at V and 3 bases at J, with 6 bases in the middle. CDR3 size: 13 residues. CDR1 SEHNR and CDR2 FQNEAQ come from the germline V gene (reference sequence). The CDR3 nucleotides are TGTGCCAGCAGCTTAGGACTAGAAGAGACCCAGTACTTC. It codes for CASSLGLEETQYF.

The chain has TRBV9 and TRBJ1-1, with a tentative D call TRBD1 (6 bases). CDR1 and CDR2 from the germline V gene are SGDLS and YYNGEE. Trimming pared 3 bases from V and 4 bases from J, leaving 16 bases between. The CDR3 extends over 15 amino acids. The CDR3 region is CASSAEGVLGTEAFF. The DNA for the CDR3 is TGTGCCAGCAGCGCAGAGGGGGTGCTGGGCACTGAAGCTTTCTTT.

This chain links TRBV5-1 with TRBJ1-2; 10 nucleotides align to TRBD1. This CDR3 has 14 amino acids. V shed 4 bases, J shed 6 bases, and the junction held 6 bases outside the gene matches. Per the germline V gene, CDR1 is SGHRS and CDR2 is YFSETQ. The CDR3 is CASSPRDRGDGYTF. As DNA, the CDR3 is TGCGCCAGCAGCCCCCGGGACAGGGGTGATGGCTACACCTTC.

Comments on this clone: Other DNA variants within this sample encode the same CDR3. The chain is built from TRBV6-5 and TRBJ2-3; 10 bases line up with TRBD2. This CDR3 comprises 16 residues. The germline gives CDR1 MNHEY, CDR2 SVGAGI. V trimming: 4 bases; J trimming: 1 base; junction bases outside the gene matches: 5. In DNA, the CDR3 is TGTGCCAGCAGTTTTCTAGCGGGGGTTGGCACAGATACGCAGTATTTT. Encoded protein: CASSFLAGVGTDTQYF.